This TCR beta chain was retrieved from a study of cytomegalovirus exposure and HLA in healthy donors. Background on the study: According to later analysis, the same platform produced the 120 or so validation and under 750 first-cohort repertoires. General study points: Generally TCR sequences proved uncommon, though certain public TCRs appeared in numerous donors. The study flagged around 160 TCR beta chains as cytomegalovirus-associated.

The CDR3 is made up of 15 amino acids. V lost 5 bases, J lost 7 bases, and 7 bases stayed unmatched. Per germline, CDR1 SEHNR and CDR2 FQNEAQ (reference sequence). Data came from immunoSEQ multiplex PCR; TCRdb stores just in-frame clones and leaves some out. This sample has approximately 70,000 clones, with over 90% found just once. Separate from the approximately 670-subject first cohort was the approximately 120-subject validation cohort, to which the donors belonged. Of note for this clone: Antigen specificity is unknown.

The clonotype originates from a woman aged 18-29 years in good health and CMV-seronegative. The rearrangement uses TRBV7-9 and TRBJ2-1; 11 positions agree with TRBD1. Input material: PBMCs. The CDR3 DNA follows: TGTGCCAGCAGCACCAGAGGACAGGGGGCAAATGAGCAGTTCTTC. It encodes CASSTRGQGANEQFF.